The 32 T cell receptor beta chains below were found in one sample sequenced in a study of shared clonotypes between healthy human individuals. TCRdb's copy holds only in-frame clones and misses some; the assay was immunoSEQ multiplex PCR. This table holds hundreds of thousands of clones, about 91% found once. Naive CD8 cells were CD45RO-negative, positively selected for CCR7, excluding terminally differentiated effector memory CD45RA+ cells. Sequenced: naive CD8+ T cells sorted from blood. All receptors come from a man in his thirties or forties in good health.

This clone appeared a single time. The chain couples TRBV7-6 to TRBJ2-5; no reliable D call. The CDR3 loop spans 14 amino acids. V was cut by 6 bases and J by 2 bases, with 13 bases left in between. CDR1 and CDR2 from the germline V gene are SGHVS and FNYEAQ. Here the CDR3 DNA reads TGTGCCAGCAGGTTGGAGACGGATCAAGAGACCCAGTACTTC. Translating gives CASRLETDQETQYF.

Details on this clone: Other DNA sequences in this sample translate to the same CDR3. This chain links TRBV27 with TRBJ2-1; D remains unclear. Per germline, CDR1 MNHEY and CDR2 SMNVEV (reference sequence). There are 13 residues in the CDR3. The ends were cut back, 4 bases at V and 0 bases at J, with 4 bases in the middle. The CDR3 is CASSSASYNEQFF. The CDR3 DNA reads TGTGCCAGCAGTTCAGCCTCCTACAATGAGCAGTTCTTC.

This chain uses TRBV27 with TRBJ1-2, with D perhaps TRBD1 (6 bases). V was clipped by 5 bases and J by 4 bases, with 17 bases between them. The CDR3 length is 15 residues. Germline V gene sequence: CDR1 MNHEY, CDR2 SMNVEV (reference sequence). This CDR3 reads CASSPRWGGGYGYTF. DNA of the CDR3: TGTGCCAGCAGTCCCCGGTGGGGGGGCGGCTATGGCTACACCTTC.

CDR3 protein: CASSFLSGRDTQYF. The CDR3 DNA sequence: TGTGCCAGCAGTTTCCTTAGCGGGAGGGATACGCAGTATTTT. The V gene is TRBV27, the J gene TRBJ2-3; 10 nucleotides match TRBD2. Trimming took 3 bases from V and 6 from J; bases not matched to a gene: 3. The CDR3 extends over 14 amino acids. Germline CDR1 is MNHEY and CDR2 is SMNVEV (reference sequence).

J is TRBJ1-4 and V is TRBV5-5; D is possibly TRBD1 (6 bases). Germline CDR1 reads SGHKS; CDR2 reads YYEKEE (reference sequence). V lost 4 bases, J lost 6 bases, and 16 bases lay in between. The CDR3 runs 15 residues. The CDR3 DNA reads as TGTGCCAGCAGCACCCGGACAGCCCGCGATGAAAAACTGTTTTTT. This encodes CASSTRTARDEKLFF.

The chain links TRBV5-1 to TRBJ2-7, with 14 nucleotides matching TRBD2. Germline lookup yields CDR1 SGHRS and CDR2 YFSETQ. V shed 3 bases and J 3 bases; nucleotides not matched to a gene: 8. This CDR3 has 17 amino acids. CDR3 amino acids: CASSSGLAGVSVYEQYF. The CDR3 DNA sequence: TGCGCCAGCAGCTCGGGACTAGCGGGAGTGTCTGTCTACGAGCAGTACTTC.

The chain recombines TRBV21-1 with TRBJ1-1. TRBV21-1 is assigned pseudogene status. This CDR3 is 14 amino acids long. In nucleotides, the CDR3 is TGTGCCAGCAGCGAGCGGGGGAATCACACTGAAGCTTTCTTT. This gives the protein CASSERGNHTEAFF.

The CDR3 region is CASTSSGSSYEQYF. The CDR3 bases are TGTGCCAGTACCTCTAGCGGGAGCTCCTACGAGCAGTACTTC. This chain joins TRBV19 and TRBJ2-7; 10 nucleotides match TRBD2. Looked up from germline, CDR1 is LNHDA and CDR2 is SQIVND (reference sequence). V shed 7 bases and J 0 bases; nucleotides not matched to a gene: 3. The CDR3 consists of 14 residues.

V gene TRBV4-1 combines with J gene TRBJ2-3, with 12 bases matching TRBD2. Germline lookup yields CDR1 MGHRA and CDR2 YSYEKL. The CDR3 loop spans 16 amino acids. Germline trimming cut 0 bases from V and 11 bases from J; bases unmatched to any gene: 9. CDR3 nucleotides: TGCGCCAGCAGCCAAGATCCCGGGACTAGCGGGTTTAGGCAGTATTTT. Translation: CASSQDPGTSGFRQYF.

This chain uses TRBV7-2 with TRBJ1-2; a weak D match, TRBD1 (5 bases). The CDR3 covers 16 residues. Trimming shortened V by 5 bases and J by 1 base, and 17 bases separated the two germline ends. Germline values: CDR1 SGHTA, CDR2 FQGNSA. Here the CDR3 reads CASSNYPGGSNYGYTF. DNA of the CDR3: TGTGCCAGCAGCAATTACCCTGGGGGAAGTAACTATGGCTACACCTTC. Complete variable domain (other parts from reference TRBV7-2 and TRBJ1-2): GAGVSQSPSNKVTEKGKDVELRCDPISGHTALYWYRQSLGQGLEFLIYFQGNSAPDKSGLPSDRFSAERTGGSVSTLTIQRTQQEDSAVYLCASSNYPGGSNYGYTFGSGTRLTVV.

The genes are TRBV9 and TRBJ2-2, with D unresolved. Germline assignment: CDR1 SGDLS and CDR2 YYNGEE. The CDR3 consists of 17 residues. Between the trimmed V and J ends, which lost 2 bases and 2 bases, there was a span of 16 bases. CDR3: CASSVATIRTNTGELFF. CDR3 DNA sequence: TGTGCCAGCAGCGTGGCGACCATCCGGACCAACACCGGGGAGCTGTTTTTT.

This sequence joins TRBV5-1 and TRBJ2-3, with 16 bases aligning to TRBD2. Germline values: CDR1 SGHRS, CDR2 YFSETQ. Trimming removed 4 bases from V and 5 bases from J; junction bases left unmatched: 7. There are 17 residues in the CDR3. CDR3 residues: CASSPEGLAGGGDTQYF. The CDR3 coding sequence is TGCGCCAGCAGCCCGGAGGGACTAGCGGGAGGGGGAGATACGCAGTATTTT.

The V call is TRBV7-9, the J call TRBJ2-5; D is possibly TRBD1 (6 bases). The end of the DNA is better explained by TRBJ2-7, so the J call may be wrong. Germline V gene lookup returns CDR1 SEHNR and CDR2 FQNEAQ (reference sequence). The CDR3 is 14 residues long. The CDR3 DNA reads as TGTGCCAGCAGCTCCCGAACAGGGAACTACGAGCAGTACTTC. It translates to CASSSRTGNYEQYF.

This clone came up once. The V and J genes are TRBV7-9 and TRBJ1-1; no clear D. The germline V and J ends were trimmed by 3 bases and 1 base, with 12 bases remaining between them. From germline, CDR1 is SEHNR and CDR2 FQNEAQ (reference sequence). This CDR3 comprises 15 residues. The CDR3 sequence: CASSFGLGRNTEAFF. CDR3 coding DNA: TGTGCCAGCAGCTTTGGTTTAGGGCGGAACACTGAAGCTTTCTTT.

The chain uses TRBV27 and TRBJ2-5; 8 bases are a match to TRBD1. The CDR3 is 15 amino acids. V was pared by 5 bases and J by 4 bases, with 9 bases of the junction left unmatched. Germline V gene data show CDR1 as MNHEY and CDR2 as SMNVEV (reference sequence). This CDR3 is CASSQTGELGETQYF. Written as DNA, the CDR3 is TGTGCCAGCAGTCAGACAGGGGAGTTGGGAGAGACCCAGTACTTC.

This sequence joins TRBV7-9 and TRBJ2-7, with D possibly TRBD1 on 6 matching bases. V was clipped by 3 bases and J by 3 bases, with 18 bases between them. Looked up from germline, CDR1 is SEHNR and CDR2 is FQNEAQ (reference sequence). This CDR3 has 16 amino acids. The CDR3 here is CASSLIPGQGGYEQYF. The CDR3 DNA is TGTGCCAGCAGCTTGATACCGGGACAAGGGGGCTACGAGCAGTACTTC.

This chain uses TRBV6-1 with TRBJ1-1; D is possibly TRBD1 (5 bases). The CDR3 runs 14 residues. Trimming stripped 6 bases from V and 5 bases from J, with 16 bases between. CDR1 and CDR2 from the germline V gene are MNHNS and SASEGT. This CDR3 reads CASRNHGTNTEAFF. CDR3 nucleotide sequence: TGTGCCAGCAGGAACCACGGGACTAATACTGAAGCTTTCTTT.

This clone was recorded only once. The rearrangement uses TRBV30 and TRBJ2-7; the D is unclear. CDR1 is GTSNPN, CDR2 SVGIG, per germline (reference sequence). Trimming left V 0 bases short and J 3 bases short, with 6 bases between. The CDR3 length is 12 residues. Written as DNA, the CDR3 is TGTGCCTGGAGTGTCGATCGCTACGAGCAGTACTTC. Translated, it gives CAWSVDRYEQYF. Supplemented by reference TRBV30 and TRBJ2-7, the full variable domain reads SQTIHQWPATLVQPVGSPLSLECTVEGTSNPNLYWYRQAAGRGLQLLFYSVGIGQISSEVPQNLSASRPQDRQFILSSKKLLLSDSGFYLCAWSVDRYEQYFGPGTRLTVT.

This clone was observed a single time. The gene calls are TRBV6-6 and TRBJ2-7; maybe TRBD2 (5 bases). CDR1 is MNHNY and CDR2 is SVGAGI in the germline V gene (reference sequence). The CDR3 is made up of 11 amino acids. The V gene lost 8 bases and the J gene lost 5 bases, with 10 bases spanning the gap. The CDR3 here is CASLHGDEQYF. CDR3 nucleotides: TGTGCCAGCCTACACGGGGACGAGCAGTACTTC.

The chain has TRBV7-9 and TRBJ2-1, with 10 bases that match TRBD2. The CDR3 is 15 amino acids. The germline V gene has CDR1 SEHNR and CDR2 FQNEAQ (reference sequence). Trimming took 5 bases from V and 9 from J; bases not matched to a gene: 10. The CDR3 sequence: CASSRREREGPEQFF. In DNA, the CDR3 is TGTGCCAGCAGCCGCCGGGAGCGGGAGGGCCCTGAGCAGTTCTTC.

This chain uses TRBV10-2 with TRBJ2-7; 9 positions match TRBD1. After removal of 8 bases from V and 5 bases from J, the junction contained 10 bases not matched to a gene. Germline CDR1 and CDR2: WSHSY and SAAADI. This CDR3 has 14 residues. The CDR3 DNA reads TGCGCCAGCTCGCAGGGGACAGGGTTACACGAGCAGTACTTC. Amino acid sequence: CASSQGTGLHEQYF.

The chain couples TRBV27 to TRBJ2-3; 7 bases agree with TRBD2. In germline, CDR1 is MNHEY, CDR2 SMNVEV (reference sequence). J lost 3 bases, V lost 5 bases, and 8 bases had no gene match. The CDR3 is 15 residues long. The CDR3 reads CASSLDAGETDTQYF. CDR3 coding DNA: TGTGCCAGCAGTCTGGATGCGGGAGAGACAGATACGCAGTATTTT.

The chain uses TRBV4-3 and TRBJ2-3; 10 positions agree with TRBD1. The V gene's germline CDR1 is LGHNA and CDR2 YSLEER. V dropped 0 bases and J dropped 4; count of bases not matched to a gene: 4. The CDR3 totals 16 residues. CDR3 sequence: CASSQETGQGPDTQYF. CDR3 coding DNA: TGCGCCAGCAGCCAAGAAACGGGACAGGGGCCAGATACGCAGTATTTT.

This clone was counted a single time. V and J are TRBV6-5 and TRBJ2-7; D not certain. The CDR3 covers 14 residues. Germline lookup yields CDR1 MNHEY and CDR2 SVGAGI. V lost 3 bases, J lost 1 base, and 10 bases lay in between. CDR3 sequence (DNA): TGTGCCAGCAGTTATCTCCGGTTTTCCTACGAGCAGTACTTC. It is translated as CASSYLRFSYEQYF.

This clone was observed a single time. This sequence joins TRBV19 and TRBJ2-2; a possible D gene is TRBD1 (6 bases). The CDR3 has 17 residues. In germline, CDR1 is LNHDA, CDR2 SQIVND (reference sequence). The V end lost 7 bases, the J end lost 3 bases, and 21 bases lay between the germline ends. DNA of the CDR3: TGTGCCAGTACACCGCCGCTTTTGGACAGCTACACCGGGGAGCTGTTTTTT. It translates to CASTPPLLDSYTGELFF.

The CDR3 nucleotides are TGTGCCAGCAGCTCGGGGAGGGCACGGAATGAGCAGTTCTTC. This sequence encodes CASSSGRARNEQFF. The gene calls are TRBV6-4 and TRBJ2-1, with 7 bases identical to TRBD2. There are 14 residues in the CDR3. V trimming: 6 bases; J trimming: 7 bases; junction bases outside the gene matches: 9. Germline V CDR1 and CDR2: MRHNA, SNTAGT.

In DNA form, the CDR3 reads TGCGCCAGCAGCCAAGAAGGCGCAGGGACGTACACTGAAGCTTTCTTT. It codes for CASSQEGAGTYTEAFF. This chain links TRBV4-3 with TRBJ1-1, with D possibly being TRBD1 (5 bases). Germline V gives CDR1 LGHNA, CDR2 YSLEER. The CDR3 is made up of 16 amino acids. With 0 bases removed from V and 3 bases from J, the gap between germline ends came to 14 bases.

CDR3 protein: CASSPTGGASNEQFF. CDR3 sequence (DNA): TGTGCCAGCAGCCCTACAGGGGGCGCAAGTAATGAGCAGTTCTTC. This chain connects TRBV11-2 to TRBJ2-1; 9 bases align to TRBD1. The CDR3 loop spans 15 amino acids. Germline trimming cut 5 bases from V and 7 bases from J; bases unmatched to any gene: 9. Germline CDR1 reads SGHAT; CDR2 reads FQNNGV. Supplemented by reference TRBV11-2 and TRBJ2-1, the full variable domain reads EAGVAQSPRYKIIEKRQSVAFWCNPISGHATLYWYQQILGQGPKLLIQFQNNGVVDDSQLPKDRFSAERLKGVDSTLKIQPAKLEDSAVYLCASSPTGGASNEQFFGPGTRLTVL.

The chain recombines TRBV15 with TRBJ2-7; 8 bases are shared with TRBD1. Germline loops: CDR1 LNHNV, CDR2 YYDKDF (reference sequence). V lost 2 bases to trimming and J lost 6 bases; unmatched junction nucleotides: 15. CDR3 length equals 17 residues. The CDR3 is CATSRPTGSDRVAEQYF. CDR3 DNA sequence: TGTGCCACCAGCAGACCCACCGGTTCGGACAGGGTTGCCGAGCAGTACTTC.

The table lists this clone with a count of one. The chain has TRBV6-5 and TRBJ2-3; D gene unclear. Germline CDR1 and CDR2: MNHEY and SVGAGI. The CDR3 loop spans 14 amino acids. Between the trimmed V and J ends, which lost 5 bases and 4 bases, there was a span of 13 bases. As DNA, the CDR3 is TGTGCCAGCAGTCCAGAGAAATGGGCAGATACGCAGTATTTT. It specifies CASSPEKWADTQYF.

J is TRBJ2-1 and V is TRBV7-2; D unresolved. CDR1 and CDR2 from the germline V gene are SGHTA and FQGNSA. V shed 1 base and J shed 4 bases, with 8 bases lying between them. The length of the CDR3 is 14 residues. The CDR3 bases are TGTGCCAGCAGCTTAGGACGGATTTACAATGAGCAGTTCTTC. It is translated as CASSLGRIYNEQFF.

The rearrangement uses TRBV9 and TRBJ2-7; the match to TRBD2 covers 11 bases. V lost 3 bases, J lost 3 bases, and 14 bases stayed unmatched. Germline V gene data show CDR1 as SGDLS and CDR2 as YYNGEE. CDR3 length: 18 amino acids. Written as DNA, the CDR3 is TGTGCCAGCAGCGCCCACACTAGCCTACTAGCGGGAGACTACGAGCAGTACTTC. Its protein is CASSAHTSLLAGDYEQYF.